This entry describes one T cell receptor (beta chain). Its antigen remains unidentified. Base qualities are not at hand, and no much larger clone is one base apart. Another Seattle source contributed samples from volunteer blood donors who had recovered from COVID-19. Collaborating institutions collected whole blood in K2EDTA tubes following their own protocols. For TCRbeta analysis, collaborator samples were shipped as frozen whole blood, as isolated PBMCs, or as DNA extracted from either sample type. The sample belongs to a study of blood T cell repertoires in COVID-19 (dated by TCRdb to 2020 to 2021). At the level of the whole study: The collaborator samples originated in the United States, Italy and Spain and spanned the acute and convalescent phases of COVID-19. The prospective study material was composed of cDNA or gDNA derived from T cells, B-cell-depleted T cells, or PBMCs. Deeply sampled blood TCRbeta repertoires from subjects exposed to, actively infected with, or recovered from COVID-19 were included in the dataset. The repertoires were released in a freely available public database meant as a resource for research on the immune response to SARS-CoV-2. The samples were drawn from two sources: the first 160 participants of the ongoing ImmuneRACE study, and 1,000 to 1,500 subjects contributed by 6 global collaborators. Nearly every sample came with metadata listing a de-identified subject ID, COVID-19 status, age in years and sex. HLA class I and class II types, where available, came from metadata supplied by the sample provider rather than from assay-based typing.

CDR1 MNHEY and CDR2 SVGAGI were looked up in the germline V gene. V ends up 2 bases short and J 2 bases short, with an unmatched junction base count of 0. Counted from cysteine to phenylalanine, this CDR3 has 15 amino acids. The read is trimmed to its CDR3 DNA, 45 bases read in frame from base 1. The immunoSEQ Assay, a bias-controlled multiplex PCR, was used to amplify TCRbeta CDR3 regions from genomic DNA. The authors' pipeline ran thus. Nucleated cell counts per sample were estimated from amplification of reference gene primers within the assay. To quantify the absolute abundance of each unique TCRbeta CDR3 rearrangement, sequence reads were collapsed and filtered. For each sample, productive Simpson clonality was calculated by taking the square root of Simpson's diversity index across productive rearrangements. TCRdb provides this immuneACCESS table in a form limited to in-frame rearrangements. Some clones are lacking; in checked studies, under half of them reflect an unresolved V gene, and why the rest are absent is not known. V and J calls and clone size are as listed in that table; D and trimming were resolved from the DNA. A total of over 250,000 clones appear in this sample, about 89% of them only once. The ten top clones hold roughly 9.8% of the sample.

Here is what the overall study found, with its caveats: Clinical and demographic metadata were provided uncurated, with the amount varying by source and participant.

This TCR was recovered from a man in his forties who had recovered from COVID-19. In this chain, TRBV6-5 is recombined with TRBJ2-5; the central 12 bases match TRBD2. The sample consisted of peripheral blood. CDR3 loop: CASSYLAGGQETQYF. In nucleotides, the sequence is TGTGCCAGCAGTTACCTAGCGGGGGGGCAAGAGACCCAGTACTTC.